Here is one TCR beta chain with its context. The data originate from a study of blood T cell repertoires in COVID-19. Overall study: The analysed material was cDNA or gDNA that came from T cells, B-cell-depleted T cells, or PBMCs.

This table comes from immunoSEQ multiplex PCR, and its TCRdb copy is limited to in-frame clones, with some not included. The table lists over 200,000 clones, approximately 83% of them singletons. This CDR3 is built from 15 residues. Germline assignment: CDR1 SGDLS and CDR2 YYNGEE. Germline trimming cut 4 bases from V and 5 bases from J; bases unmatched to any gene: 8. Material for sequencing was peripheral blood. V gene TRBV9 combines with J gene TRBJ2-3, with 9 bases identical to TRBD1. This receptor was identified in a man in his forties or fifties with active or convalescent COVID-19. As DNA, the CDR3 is TGTGCCAGCAGCACCCGGGACAGGGCGGGAGATACGCAGTATTTT. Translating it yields CASSTRDRAGDTQYF.